This T cell receptor (beta chain) was profiled in a study of cytomegalovirus exposure and HLA in healthy donors. Germline V gene lookup returns CDR1 MNHEY and CDR2 SVGAGI. V was shortened by 5 bases and J by 2 bases, with 15 bases between the two germline ends. CDR3 length equals 15 residues. This clone has just a few counts. Its antigen remains unknown. Study-wide findings and caveats: Listed as cytomegalovirus-associated were 164 TCR beta chains. An analysis done earlier found most TCR beta V segments productive about 87% or about 30% of the time.

Primers for the PCR totalled 60 Vbeta and 13 Jbeta. Sequencing used immunoSEQ multiplex PCR; TCRdb keeps in-frame clones, though not all of them. This table has hundreds of thousands of clones, 77% appearing once. Sequenced sample: PBMCs. This receptor was obtained from a woman aged 55-70 years in good health and CMV-seropositive. The V call is TRBV6-5, the J call TRBJ2-5; possible D gene TRBD1, 6 bases. The CDR3 bases are TGTGCCAGCAGTAGAGGTTGGACAGAACAAGAGACCCAGTACTTC. As protein: CASSRGWTEQETQYF.